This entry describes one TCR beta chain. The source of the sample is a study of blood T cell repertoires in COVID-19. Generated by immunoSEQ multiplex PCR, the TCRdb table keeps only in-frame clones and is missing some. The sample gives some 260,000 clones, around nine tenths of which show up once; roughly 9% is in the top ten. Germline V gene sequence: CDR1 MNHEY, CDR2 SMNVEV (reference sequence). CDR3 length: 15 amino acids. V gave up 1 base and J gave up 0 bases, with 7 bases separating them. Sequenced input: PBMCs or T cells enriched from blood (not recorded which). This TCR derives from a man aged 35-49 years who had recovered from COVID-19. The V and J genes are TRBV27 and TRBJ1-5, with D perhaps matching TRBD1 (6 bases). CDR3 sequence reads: CASSLYRDSNQPQHF. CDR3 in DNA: TGTGCCAGCAGTTTATACAGGGATAGCAATCAGCCCCAGCATTTT.